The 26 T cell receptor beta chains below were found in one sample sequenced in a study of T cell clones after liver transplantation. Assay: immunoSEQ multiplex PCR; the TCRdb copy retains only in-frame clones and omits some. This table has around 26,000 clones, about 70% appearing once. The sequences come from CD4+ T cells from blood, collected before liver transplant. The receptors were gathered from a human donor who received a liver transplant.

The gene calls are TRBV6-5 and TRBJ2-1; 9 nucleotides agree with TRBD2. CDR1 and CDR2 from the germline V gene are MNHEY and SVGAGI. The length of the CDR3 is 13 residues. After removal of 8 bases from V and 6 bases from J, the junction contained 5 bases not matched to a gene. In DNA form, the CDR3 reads TGTGCCAGCGGTAGAGCGGGGGGCAATGAGCAGTTCTTC. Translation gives CASGRAGGNEQFF.

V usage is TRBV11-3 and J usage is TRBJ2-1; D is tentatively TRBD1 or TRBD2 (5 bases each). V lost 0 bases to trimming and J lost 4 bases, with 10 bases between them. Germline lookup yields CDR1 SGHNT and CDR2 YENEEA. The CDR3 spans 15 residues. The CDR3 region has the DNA TGTGCCAGCAGCTTAGAGGGGGTTGGTTACAATGAGCAGTTCTTC. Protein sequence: CASSLEGVGYNEQFF.

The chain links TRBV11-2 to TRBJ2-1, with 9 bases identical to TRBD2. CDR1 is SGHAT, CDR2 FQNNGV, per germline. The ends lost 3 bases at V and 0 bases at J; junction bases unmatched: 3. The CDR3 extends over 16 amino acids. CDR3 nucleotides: TGTGCCAGCAGCTTCGATAGCGGGAGCTCCTACAATGAGCAGTTCTTC. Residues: CASSFDSGSSYNEQFF.

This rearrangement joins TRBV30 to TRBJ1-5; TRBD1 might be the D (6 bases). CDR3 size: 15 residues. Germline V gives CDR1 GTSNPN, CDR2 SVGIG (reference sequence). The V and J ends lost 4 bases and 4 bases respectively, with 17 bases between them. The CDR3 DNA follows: TGTGCCTGGAAGCGGGGGCGCAGAAAAAATCAGCCCCAGCATTTT. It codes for CAWKRGRRKNQPQHF.

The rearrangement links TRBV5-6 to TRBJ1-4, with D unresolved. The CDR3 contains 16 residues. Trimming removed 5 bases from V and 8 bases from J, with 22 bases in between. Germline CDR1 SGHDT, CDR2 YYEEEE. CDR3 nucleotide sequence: TGTGCCAGCAGTTATGGATGGACTCATGGAGACGAAAAACTGTTTTTT. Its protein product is CASSYGWTHGDEKLFF.

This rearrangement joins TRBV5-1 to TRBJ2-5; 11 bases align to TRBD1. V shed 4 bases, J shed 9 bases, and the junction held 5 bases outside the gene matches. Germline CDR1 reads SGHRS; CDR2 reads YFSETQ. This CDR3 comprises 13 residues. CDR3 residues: CASSTGTGGAQYF. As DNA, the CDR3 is TGCGCCAGCAGCACGGGGACAGGGGGGGCCCAGTACTTC.

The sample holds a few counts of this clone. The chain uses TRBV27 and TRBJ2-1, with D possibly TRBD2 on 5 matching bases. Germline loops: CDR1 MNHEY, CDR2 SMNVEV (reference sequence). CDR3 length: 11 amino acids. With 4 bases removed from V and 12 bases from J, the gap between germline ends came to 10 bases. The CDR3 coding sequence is TGTGCCAGCAGTTCGGGAACTGGGCAGTTCTTC. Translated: CASSSGTGQFF.

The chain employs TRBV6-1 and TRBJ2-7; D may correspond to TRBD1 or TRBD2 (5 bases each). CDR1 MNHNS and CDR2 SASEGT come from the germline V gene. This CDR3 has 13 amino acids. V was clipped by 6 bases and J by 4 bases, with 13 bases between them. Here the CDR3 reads CASRDTLAYEQYF. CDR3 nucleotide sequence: TGTGCCAGCAGGGACACTTTAGCGTACGAGCAGTACTTC.

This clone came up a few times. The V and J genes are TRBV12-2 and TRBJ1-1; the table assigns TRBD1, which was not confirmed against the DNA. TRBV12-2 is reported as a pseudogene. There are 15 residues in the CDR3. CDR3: CASRLDGAPGTEAFF. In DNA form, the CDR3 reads TGTGCAAGTCGCTTAGATGGGGCCCCGGGCACTGAAGCTTTCTTT.

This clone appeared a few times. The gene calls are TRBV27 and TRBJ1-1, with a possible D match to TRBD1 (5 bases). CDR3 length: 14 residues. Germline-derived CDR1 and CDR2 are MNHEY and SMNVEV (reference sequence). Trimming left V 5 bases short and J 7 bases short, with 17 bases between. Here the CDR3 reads CASSPRQPVIEAFF. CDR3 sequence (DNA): TGTGCCAGCAGTCCCCGACAGCCGGTCATTGAAGCTTTCTTT.

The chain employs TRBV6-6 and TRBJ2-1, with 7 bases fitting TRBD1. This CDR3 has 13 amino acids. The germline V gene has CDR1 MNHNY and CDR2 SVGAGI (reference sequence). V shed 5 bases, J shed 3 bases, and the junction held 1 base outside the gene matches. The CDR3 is CASSRDSYNEQFF. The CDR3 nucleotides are TGTGCCAGCAGTCGGGACAGCTACAATGAGCAGTTCTTC.

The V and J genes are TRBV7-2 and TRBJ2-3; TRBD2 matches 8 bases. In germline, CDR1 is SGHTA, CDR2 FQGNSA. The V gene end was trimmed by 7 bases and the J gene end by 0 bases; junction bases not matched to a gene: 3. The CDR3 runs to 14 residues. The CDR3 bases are TGTGCCAGCACACTAGCGGTTAGCACAGATACGCAGTATTTT. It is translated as CASTLAVSTDTQYF.

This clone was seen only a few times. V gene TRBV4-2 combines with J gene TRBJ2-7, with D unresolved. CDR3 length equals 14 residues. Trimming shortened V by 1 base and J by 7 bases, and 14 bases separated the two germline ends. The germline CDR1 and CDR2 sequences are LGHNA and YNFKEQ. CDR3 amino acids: CASSQVTGQMEQYF. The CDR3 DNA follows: TGTGCCAGCAGCCAAGTCACCGGCCAAATGGAGCAGTACTTC.

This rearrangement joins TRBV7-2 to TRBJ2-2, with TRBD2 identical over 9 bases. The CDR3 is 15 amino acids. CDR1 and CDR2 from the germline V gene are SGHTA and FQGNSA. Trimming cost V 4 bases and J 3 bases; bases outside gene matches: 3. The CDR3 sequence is CASSSGLAHTGELFF. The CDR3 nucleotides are TGTGCCAGCAGCTCGGGACTAGCCCACACCGGGGAGCTGTTTTTT. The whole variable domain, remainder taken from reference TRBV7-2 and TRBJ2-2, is GAGVSQSPSNKVTEKGKDVELRCDPISGHTALYWYRQSLGQGLEFLIYFQGNSAPDKSGLPSDRFSAERTGGSVSTLTIQRTQQEDSAVYLCASSSGLAHTGELFFGEGSRLTVL.

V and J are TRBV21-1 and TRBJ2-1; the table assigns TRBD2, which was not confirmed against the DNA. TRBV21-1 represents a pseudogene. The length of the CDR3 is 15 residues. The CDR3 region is CASSTGLAGDNEQFF. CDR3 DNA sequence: TGTGCCAGCAGCACGGGACTAGCGGGAGACAATGAGCAGTTCTTC.

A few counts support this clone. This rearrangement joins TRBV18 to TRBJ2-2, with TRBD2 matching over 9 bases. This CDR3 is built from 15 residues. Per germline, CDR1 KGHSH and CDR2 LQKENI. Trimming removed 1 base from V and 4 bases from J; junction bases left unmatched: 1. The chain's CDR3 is CASSPLAGVTGELFF. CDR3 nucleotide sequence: TGTGCCAGCTCACCACTAGCGGGAGTCACCGGGGAGCTGTTTTTT.

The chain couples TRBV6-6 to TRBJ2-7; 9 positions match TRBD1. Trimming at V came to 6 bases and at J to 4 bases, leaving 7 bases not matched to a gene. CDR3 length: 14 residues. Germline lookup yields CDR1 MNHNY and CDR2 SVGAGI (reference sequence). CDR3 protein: CASRPRGTGYEQYF. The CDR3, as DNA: TGTGCCAGCAGACCCCGGGGGACAGGGTACGAGCAGTACTTC.

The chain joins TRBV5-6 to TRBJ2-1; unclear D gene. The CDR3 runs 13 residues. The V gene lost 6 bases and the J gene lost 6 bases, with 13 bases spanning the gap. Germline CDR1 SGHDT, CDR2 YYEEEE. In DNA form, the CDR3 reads TGTGCCAGCATCAGAGTAGGGTCCAATGAGCAGTTCTTC. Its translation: CASIRVGSNEQFF.

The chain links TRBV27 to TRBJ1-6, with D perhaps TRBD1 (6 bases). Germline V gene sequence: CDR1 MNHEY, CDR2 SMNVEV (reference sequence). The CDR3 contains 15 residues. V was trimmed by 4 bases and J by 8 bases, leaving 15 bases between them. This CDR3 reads CASSYQGQVYSPLHF. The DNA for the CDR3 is TGTGCCAGCAGTTATCAGGGGCAGGTTTATTCACCCCTCCACTTT.

The CDR3 reads CASSPTLGSGGYTF. As DNA, the CDR3 is TGTGCCAGCAGCCCGACCCTCGGTTCTGGTGGCTACACCTTC. The chain has TRBV7-8 and TRBJ1-2, with unresolved D. Germline CDR1 is SGHVS and CDR2 is FQNEAQ. Between the trimmed V and J ends, which lost 5 bases and 7 bases, there was a span of 17 bases. There are 14 residues in the CDR3.

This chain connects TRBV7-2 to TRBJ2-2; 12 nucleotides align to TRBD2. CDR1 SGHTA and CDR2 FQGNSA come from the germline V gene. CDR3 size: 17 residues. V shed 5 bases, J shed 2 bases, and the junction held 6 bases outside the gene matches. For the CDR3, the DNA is TGTGCCAGCAGCGTATCCGGACTAGCGGGAAACACCGGGGAGCTGTTTTTT. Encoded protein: CASSVSGLAGNTGELFF.

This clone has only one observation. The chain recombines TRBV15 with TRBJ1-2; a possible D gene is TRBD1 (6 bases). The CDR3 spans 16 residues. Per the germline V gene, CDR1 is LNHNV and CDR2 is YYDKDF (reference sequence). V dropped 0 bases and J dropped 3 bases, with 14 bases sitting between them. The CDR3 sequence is CATSRDLRGRDYGYTF. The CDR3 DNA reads TGTGCCACCAGCAGAGATCTCAGGGGTCGGGACTATGGCTACACCTTC.

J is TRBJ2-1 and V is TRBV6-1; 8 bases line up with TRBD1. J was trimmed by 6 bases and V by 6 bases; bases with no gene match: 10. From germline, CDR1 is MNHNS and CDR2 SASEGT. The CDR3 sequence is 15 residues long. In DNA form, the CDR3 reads TGTGCCAGCAGCGAGGGACAGGCAGTGGTCAATGAGCAGTTCTTC. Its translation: CASSEGQAVVNEQFF.

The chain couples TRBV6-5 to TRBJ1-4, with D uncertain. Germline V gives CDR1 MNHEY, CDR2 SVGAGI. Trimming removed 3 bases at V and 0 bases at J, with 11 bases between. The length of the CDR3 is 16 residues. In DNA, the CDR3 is TGTGCCAGCAGTTATTCCCGGGCAGCAACTAATGAAAAACTGTTTTTT. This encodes CASSYSRAATNEKLFF.

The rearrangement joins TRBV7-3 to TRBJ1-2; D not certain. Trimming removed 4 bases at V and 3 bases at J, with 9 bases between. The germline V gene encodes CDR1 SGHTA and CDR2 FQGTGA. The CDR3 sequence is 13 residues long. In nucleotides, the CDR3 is TGTGCCAGCAGCTCGACGGTGGACTATGGCTACACCTTC. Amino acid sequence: CASSSTVDYGYTF.

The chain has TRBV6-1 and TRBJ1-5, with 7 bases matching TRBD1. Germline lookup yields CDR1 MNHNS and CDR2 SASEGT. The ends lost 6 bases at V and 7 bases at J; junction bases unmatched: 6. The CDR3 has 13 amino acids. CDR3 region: CASSLTGQQPQHF. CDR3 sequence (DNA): TGTGCCAGCAGCCTGACAGGGCAGCAGCCCCAGCATTTT.